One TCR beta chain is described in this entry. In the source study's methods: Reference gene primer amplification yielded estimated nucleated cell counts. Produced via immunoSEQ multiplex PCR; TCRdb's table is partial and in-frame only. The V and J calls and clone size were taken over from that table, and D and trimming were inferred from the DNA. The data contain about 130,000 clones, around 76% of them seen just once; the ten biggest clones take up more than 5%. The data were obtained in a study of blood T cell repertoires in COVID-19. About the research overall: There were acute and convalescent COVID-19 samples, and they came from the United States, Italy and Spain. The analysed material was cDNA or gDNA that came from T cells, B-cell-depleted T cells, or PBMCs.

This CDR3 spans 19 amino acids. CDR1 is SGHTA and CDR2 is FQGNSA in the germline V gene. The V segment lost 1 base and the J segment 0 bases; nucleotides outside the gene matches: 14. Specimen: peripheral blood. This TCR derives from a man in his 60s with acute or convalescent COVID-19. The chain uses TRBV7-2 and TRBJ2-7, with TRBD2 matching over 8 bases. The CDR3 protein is CASSLVGERGTPSSYEQYF. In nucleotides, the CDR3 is TGTGCCAGCAGCTTAGTGGGGGAGCGGGGGACCCCGAGCTCCTACGAGCAGTACTTC.